The entry that follows covers one T cell receptor beta chain sequence. Its specificity is not known. The data are from a study of shared clonotypes between healthy human individuals. The wider study: Donors had three CD4 naive, three CD4 memory, two CD8 naive and one CD8 memory plate apiece. Study findings and constraints: Across subsets, estimated richness was generally greater for naive than for memory populations. Clonotypes not shared had lower generation probabilities than those common to all four donors.

CD45RO-negative cells were positively selected for CCR7, leaving out terminally differentiated effector memory CD45RA+ cells. TCRdb's table, derived via immunoSEQ multiplex PCR, lists solely in-frame clones and lacks some. In the table there are some 2 million clones, about 95% of which are singletons. CDR3 length equals 14 residues. Germline loops: CDR1 SEHNR, CDR2 FQNEAQ (reference sequence). V lost 7 bases to trimming and J lost 4 bases, with 17 bases between them. Sequenced: naive CD8+ T cells sorted from blood. The genes are TRBV7-9 and TRBJ2-7; D unresolved. The sequence was obtained from a man younger than 30 in good health. This chain's CDR3 is CASTKVGSDYEQYF. DNA of the CDR3: TGTGCCAGCACAAAGGTCGGCTCCGATTACGAGCAGTACTTC.